The 11 T cell receptor beta chains reported below all come from one sample, sequenced in a study of control samples from healthy donors and cancer patients. The assay was immunoSEQ multiplex PCR, and TCRdb's table has in-frame clones only and misses some. This sample yields tens of thousands of clones, of which approximately 84% are seen a single time; around 16% belongs to the top ten. The source material was blood. These receptors were taken from a man between 45 and 60 years old in good health.

The chain uses TRBV24-1 and TRBJ2-1; TRBD1 matches at 12 bases. The CDR3 consists of 20 residues. The J segment lost 0 bases and the V segment lost 5 bases, leaving 13 bases of the junction unmatched. Germline CDR1 KGHDR, CDR2 SFDVKD. The chain's CDR3 is CATSVGDRGQRTGSYNEQFF. CDR3 bases: TGTGCCACCAGTGTAGGGGACAGGGGGCAAAGGACTGGCTCCTACAATGAGCAGTTCTTC.

This chain uses TRBV9 with TRBJ1-1; D uncertain. V was trimmed by 5 bases and J by 0 bases, leaving 8 bases between them. The germline V gene encodes CDR1 SGDLS and CDR2 YYNGEE. This CDR3 has 13 residues. The CDR3 is CASSQLVNTEAFF. The CDR3 nucleotides are TGTGCCAGCAGTCAGTTGGTGAACACTGAAGCTTTCTTT.

The genes are TRBV28 and TRBJ2-4; possibly TRBD1 for D (6 bases). The V end was cut by 6 bases, the J end by 1 base, with 13 bases between. The CDR3 has 15 residues. Germline V gene data show CDR1 as MDHEN and CDR2 as SYDVKM. CDR3 sequence reads: CASSPGDRAKNIQYF. The CDR3 DNA is TGTGCCAGCAGCCCAGGCGACAGGGCCAAAAACATTCAGTACTTC.

This sequence joins TRBV7-9 and TRBJ1-1, with D tentatively TRBD1 (5 bases). From germline, CDR1 is SEHNR and CDR2 FQNEAQ (reference sequence). V lost 5 bases, J lost 9 bases, and 19 bases lay in between. This CDR3 spans 14 amino acids. The CDR3 DNA follows: TGTGCCAGCAGCCGGGACTTTATGAATATTAAAGCTTTCTTT. Protein: CASSRDFMNIKAFF.

The J gene is TRBJ1-1, the V gene TRBV24-1; no definite D call. Trimming took 4 bases from V and 6 from J, leaving 8 bases between them. Per germline, CDR1 KGHDR and CDR2 SFDVKD. This CDR3 has 12 amino acids. CDR3 in amino acids: CATSEGGAEAFF. DNA of the CDR3: TGTGCCACCAGTGAAGGCGGGGCTGAAGCTTTCTTT.

The rearrangement uses TRBV20-1 and TRBJ2-5, with 11 bases fitting TRBD2. The CDR3 spans 17 residues. From germline, CDR1 is DFQATT and CDR2 SNEGSKA (reference sequence). The V segment lost 3 bases and the J segment 1 base; nucleotides outside the gene matches: 10. The DNA for the CDR3 is TGCAGTGCTAGTTCCGTCCCGGGACTAGCGGTCCAAGAGACCCAGTACTTC. This sequence encodes CSASSVPGLAVQETQYF.

The chain has TRBV9 and TRBJ2-7; unclear D gene. Per germline, CDR1 SGDLS and CDR2 YYNGEE. The CDR3 extends over 15 amino acids. V lost 0 bases to trimming and J lost 4 bases, with 14 bases between them. The CDR3 bases are TGTGCCAGCAGCGTAGGTGGCAATCTCAATTACGAGCAGTACTTC. Translating it yields CASSVGGNLNYEQYF.

The chain links TRBV30 to TRBJ1-1; TRBD1 matches 7 bases. The CDR3 length is 14 residues. V was pared by 8 bases and J by 6 bases, with 15 bases of the junction left unmatched. Germline lookup yields CDR1 GTSNPN and CDR2 SVGIG (reference sequence). CDR3 DNA sequence: TGTGCCCGCACGCGGGACAGCAAGGCCCCTGAAGCTTTCTTT. Protein product: CARTRDSKAPEAFF.

This clone was detected only a few times. V gene TRBV6-6 combines with J gene TRBJ2-3; TRBD1 aligns across 8 bases. The ends lost 6 bases at V and 1 base at J; junction bases unmatched: 9. The germline gives CDR1 MNHNY, CDR2 SVGAGI (reference sequence). The CDR3 runs 16 residues. CDR3 coding DNA: TGTGCCAGCAGCAGGCCTCCGGGACAGGGCACAGATACGCAGTATTTT. Its translation: CASSRPPGQGTDTQYF.

The table lists this clone with a few counts. This chain uses TRBV29-1 with TRBJ2-1; TRBD2 aligns across 7 bases. The CDR3 totals 15 residues. The germline V gene encodes CDR1 SQVTM and CDR2 ANQGSEA. V was clipped by 0 bases and J by 7 bases; unmatched bases: 9. CDR3 DNA: TGCAGCGTTGAAGATCTGGCGGGAGCTATGAATGAGCAGTTCTTC. Protein: CSVEDLAGAMNEQFF.

By proportion, this clone is medium-sized (0.01 to 0.1%). The rearrangement joins TRBV5-5 to TRBJ2-3; no clear D gene. The CDR3 runs to 13 residues. CDR1 SGHKS and CDR2 YYEKEE come from the germline V gene (reference sequence). V lost 1 base, J lost 3 bases, and 6 bases lay in between. The CDR3 protein is CASSLRATDTQYF. CDR3 nucleotide sequence: TGTGCCAGCAGCTTGCGGGCGACAGATACGCAGTATTTT.